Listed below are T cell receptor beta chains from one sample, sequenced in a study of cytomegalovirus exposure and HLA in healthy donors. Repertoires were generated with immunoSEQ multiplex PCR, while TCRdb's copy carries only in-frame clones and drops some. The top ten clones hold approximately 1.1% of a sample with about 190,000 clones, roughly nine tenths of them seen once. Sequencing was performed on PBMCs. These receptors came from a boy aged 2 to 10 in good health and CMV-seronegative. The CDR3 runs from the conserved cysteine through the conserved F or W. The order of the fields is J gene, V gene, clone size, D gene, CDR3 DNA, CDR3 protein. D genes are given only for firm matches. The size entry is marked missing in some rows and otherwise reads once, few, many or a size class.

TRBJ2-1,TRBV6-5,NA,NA,TGTGCCAGCGGCGGGCACAATGAGCAGTTCTTC,CASGGHNEQFF
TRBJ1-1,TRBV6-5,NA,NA,TGTGCCAGCAGTTATCTGAGGGCTGAAGCTTTCTTT,CASSYLRAEAFF
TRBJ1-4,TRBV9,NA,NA,TGTGCCAGCAGCGATGGAACCGGGACATCTGAAAAACTGTTTTTT,CASSDGTGTSEKLFF
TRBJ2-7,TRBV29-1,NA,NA,TGCAGCGTTGCGCTCGGTGGCTACGAGCAGTACTTC,CSVALGGYEQYF
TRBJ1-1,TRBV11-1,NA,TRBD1,TGTGCCAGCACCCTAAGACAGGGTCTGGTGAACACTGAAGCTTTCTTT,CASTLRQGLVNTEAFF
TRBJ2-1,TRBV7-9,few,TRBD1,TGTGCCAGCAGCAAGGACAGGAACTCCTACAATGAGCAGTTCTTC,CASSKDRNSYNEQFF
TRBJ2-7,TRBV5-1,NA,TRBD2,TGCGCCAGCAGCACTGGACCGATCCTAGCGGGGGGAACCCTCGTAGACTACGAGCAGTACTTC,CASSTGPILAGGTLVDYEQYF
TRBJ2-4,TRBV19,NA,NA,TGTGCCAGTAGTATACCCCACCGAGACATTCAGTACTTC,CASSIPHRDIQYF
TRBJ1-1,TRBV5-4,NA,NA,TGTGCCAGCAGCCATGTACAGGACCGTATTGAAGCTTTCTTT,CASSHVQDRIEAFF
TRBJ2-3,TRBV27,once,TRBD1,TGTGCCAGCACTGGTACCGCGACAGGGGGCCCAGATACGCAGTATTTT,CASTGTATGGPDTQYF
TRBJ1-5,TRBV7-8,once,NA,TGTGCCAGCAGCTCAAACAGGGACAGCAATCAGCCCCAGCATTTT,CASSSNRDSNQPQHF
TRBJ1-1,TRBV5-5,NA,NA,TGTGCCAGCAGCCGACGGACAGCTGAAGCTTTCTTT,CASSRRTAEAFF
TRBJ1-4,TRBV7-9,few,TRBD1,TGTGCCAGTACACCAGGAGGACAGGGATTAATTAATGAAAAACTGTTTTTT,CASTPGGQGLINEKLFF
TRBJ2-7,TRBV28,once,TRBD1,TGTGCCAGCAGTTTGGCCGGACAGGGCTCCTACGAGCAGTACTTC,CASSLAGQGSYEQYF
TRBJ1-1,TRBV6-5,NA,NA,TGTGCCAGCAGCAGCAGGGGGAACACTGAAGCTTTCTTT,CASSSRGNTEAFF
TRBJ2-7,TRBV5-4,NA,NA,TGTGCCAGCACCGTGGATCGTGGAGGGGACGAGCAGTACTTC,CASTVDRGGDEQYF
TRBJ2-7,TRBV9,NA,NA,TGTGCCAGCAGCGTAGATCCAGATGTTACCTACGAGCAGTACTTC,CASSVDPDVTYEQYF
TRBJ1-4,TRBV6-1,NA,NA,TGTGCCAGCAGTGAGGGCCCCAGGGAAAAACTGTTTTTT,CASSEGPREKLFF
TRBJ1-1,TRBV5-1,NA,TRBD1,TGCGCCAGCAGCGACAGGGGAGGGAATGAAGCTTTCTTT,CASSDRGGNEAFF
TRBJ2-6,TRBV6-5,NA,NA,TGTGCCAGCAGGATCACGGGATCTGGGGCCAACGTCCTGACTTTC,CASRITGSGANVLTF
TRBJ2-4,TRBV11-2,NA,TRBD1,TGTGCCAGCAGGCCTTACGGGGACAGGGATGCCAAAAACATTCAGTACTTC,CASRPYGDRDAKNIQYF
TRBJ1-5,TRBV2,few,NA,TGTGCCAGCAGCATGGGGGGACAGCCCCAGCATTTT,CASSMGGQPQHF
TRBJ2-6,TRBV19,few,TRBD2,TGTGCCAGTAGTATGGGAGGGGCTGGGGCCAACGTCCTGACTTTC,CASSMGGAGANVLTF
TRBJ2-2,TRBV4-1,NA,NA,TGCGCCAGCAGCCCGGTACGGGAATCAACCGGGGAGCTGTTTTTT,CASSPVRESTGELFF
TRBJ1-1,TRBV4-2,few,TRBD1,TGTGCCAGCAGTGATAAGCAGGGGGTAACTGAAGCTTTCTTT,CASSDKQGVTEAFF
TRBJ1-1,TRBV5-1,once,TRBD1,TGCGCCAGCAGCCAACTATCCCGACAGGGTCCGAACACTGAAGCTTTCTTT,CASSQLSRQGPNTEAFF
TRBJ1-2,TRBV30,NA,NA,TGTGCCGGACACAGGGAGGGCTATGGCTACACCTTC,CAGHREGYGYTF
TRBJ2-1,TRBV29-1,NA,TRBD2,TGCAGCGCGCTTGGACTAGCGGGGGGAGAGGACCATGAGCAGTTCTTC,CSALGLAGGEDHEQFF
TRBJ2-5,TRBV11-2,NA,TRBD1,TGTGCCAGCAGCTTAGATCGCATGCGGACAGGGGGCATCACGGAGACCCAGTACTTC,CASSLDRMRTGGITETQYF
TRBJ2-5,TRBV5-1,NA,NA,TGCGCCAGCAGCTTGGGTCCACAAGAGACCCAGTACTTC,CASSLGPQETQYF
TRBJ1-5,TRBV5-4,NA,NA,TGTGCCAGCAGCTTGGCTGAGGGAGGGCCCCAGCATTTT,CASSLAEGGPQHF
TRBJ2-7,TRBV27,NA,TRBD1,TGTGCCAGCAGTTTTTTAGGACAGGGGGCGCGCGAGCAGTACTTC,CASSFLGQGAREQYF
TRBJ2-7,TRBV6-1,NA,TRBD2,TGTGCCATCCAGGATGTAGCGGGGACCTCCTACGAGCAGTACTTC,CAIQDVAGTSYEQYF
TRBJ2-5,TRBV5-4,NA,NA,TGTGCCAGCAGCTTGGGCGTACGGGGGTTGGCGGAAGAGACCCAGTACTTC,CASSLGVRGLAEETQYF
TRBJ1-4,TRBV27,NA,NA,TGTGCCAGCAGTTTAAGGCGGGGTGAAAAACTGTTTTTT,CASSLRRGEKLFF
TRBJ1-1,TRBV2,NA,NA,TGTGCCAGCACCACCCGGGGGAAGGGGAACACTGAAGCTTTCTTT,CASTTRGKGNTEAFF
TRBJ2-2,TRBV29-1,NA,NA,TGCAGCGTTTTTCAAGCGGGCGGCAACACCGGGGAGCTGTTTTTT,CSVFQAGGNTGELFF
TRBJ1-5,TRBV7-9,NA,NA,TGTGCCAGCAGCTTACAGGGCAATCAGCCCCAGCATTTT,CASSLQGNQPQHF
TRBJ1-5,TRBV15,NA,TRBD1,TGTGCCACCAGGGGAGAACAGGGGATCATGGGCAATCAGCCCCAGCATTTT,CATRGEQGIMGNQPQHF
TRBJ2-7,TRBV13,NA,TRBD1,TGTGCCAGCAGCTCCGGGACAGGGGACTACGAGCAGTACTTC,CASSSGTGDYEQYF
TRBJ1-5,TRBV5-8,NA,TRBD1,TGTGCCAGCAGCTTTCGATCGCCGGGACAGGGCCTGAAGCCCCAGCATTTT,CASSFRSPGQGLKPQHF
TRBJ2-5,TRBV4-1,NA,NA,TGCGCCAGCGCTATCGGAGAGACCCAGTACTTC,CASAIGETQYF
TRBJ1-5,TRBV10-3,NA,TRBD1,TGTGCCATCAGGGGGACAGACAATCAGCCCCAGCATTTT,CAIRGTDNQPQHF
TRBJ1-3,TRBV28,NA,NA,TGTGCCAGCAGCCCTTCTTTCGGTTCGGCTGGAAACACCATATATTTT,CASSPSFGSAGNTIYF
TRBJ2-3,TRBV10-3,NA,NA,TGTGCCATCAGTGACTACGATGATACGCAGTATTTT,CAISDYDDTQYF
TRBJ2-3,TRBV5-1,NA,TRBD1,TGCGCCAGCAGCTTCAGTAGGGGACAGAGCACAGATACGCAGTATTTT,CASSFSRGQSTDTQYF
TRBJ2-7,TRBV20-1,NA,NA,TGCAGTGCTAACAGGGCCTCCGAGCAGTACTTC,CSANRASEQYF
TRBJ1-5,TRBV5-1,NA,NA,TGCGCCAGCAGCCCCCAACCCGTGGCAGGCGATCAGCCCCAGCATTTT,CASSPQPVAGDQPQHF
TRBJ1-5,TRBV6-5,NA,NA,TGTGCCAGCAGTTACGCGTACGGGGAGAGGCCCCAGCATTTT,CASSYAYGERPQHF
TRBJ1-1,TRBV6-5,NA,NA,TGTGCCAGCAGCCTCCGGTGGGAGACTGAAGCTTTCTTT,CASSLRWETEAFF
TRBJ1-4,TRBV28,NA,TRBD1,TGTGCCACCTTAGACAGGGGCCCTAATGAAAAACTGTTTTTT,CATLDRGPNEKLFF
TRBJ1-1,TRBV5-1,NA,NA,TGCGCCAGCAGCCGCTTCACTCAGGGCCCGAACACTGAAGCTTTCTTT,CASSRFTQGPNTEAFF
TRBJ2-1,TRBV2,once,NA,TGTGCCAGCAGCCGGGACTCGCCTCCCAATGAGCAGTTCTTC,CASSRDSPPNEQFF
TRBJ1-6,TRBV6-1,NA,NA,TGTGCCAGCTGCCGGGACACCTATAATTCACCCCTCCACTTT,CASCRDTYNSPLHF
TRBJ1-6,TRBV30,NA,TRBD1,TGTGCCTGGACGAGGGGGCAGTCCTATAATTCACCCCTCCACTTT,CAWTRGQSYNSPLHF
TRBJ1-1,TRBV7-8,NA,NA,TGTGCCAGCAGCTTAGCCGGGGGGGCGGGCAACACTGAAGCTTTCTTT,CASSLAGGAGNTEAFF
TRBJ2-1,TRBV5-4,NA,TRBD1,TGTGCCAGCAGCAGGACTTCCGGGACAGCCTACAATGAGCAGTTCTTC,CASSRTSGTAYNEQFF
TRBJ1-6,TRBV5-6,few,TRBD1,TGTGCCAGCAGCTTACAGGGGTGGGATTCACCCCTCCACTTT,CASSLQGWDSPLHF
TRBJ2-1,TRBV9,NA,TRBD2,TGTGCCAGCAGCGTAAGGGCACTGGGGGGGAGCTCCTACAATGAGCAGTTCTTC,CASSVRALGGSSYNEQFF
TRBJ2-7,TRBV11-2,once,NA,TGTGCCAGCAGCCAAATGTTGGGGGAGGTCCCCTCCTACGAGCAGTACTTC,CASSQMLGEVPSYEQYF